This TCR beta chain was obtained from a study of blood T cell repertoires in COVID-19. The overall study: Acute and convalescent COVID-19 samples came from the United States, Italy and Spain. The analysed material was cDNA or gDNA that came from T cells, B-cell-depleted T cells, or PBMCs.

In the study's own analysis: Quantification of nucleated cells was approximated via reference gene primer amplification. The table came from immunoSEQ multiplex PCR; TCRdb's copy has only in-frame clones and leaves some out. The DNA gave D and trimming, while V, J and clone size come from that table. Of 70,000 or so clones in the sample, around 76% are singletons; the top ten hold roughly 20%. This CDR3 has 13 amino acids. The V end was cut by 5 bases, the J end by 4 bases, with 11 bases between. Germline loops: CDR1 LNHNV, CDR2 YYDKDF (reference sequence). The chain employs TRBV15 and TRBJ1-2, with D perhaps matching TRBD1 (6 bases). The sample comprised peripheral blood. The source is a human donor in a cohort sampled during active COVID-19. The CDR3 region is CATSQDSLYGYTF. In DNA, the CDR3 is TGTGCCACCAGCCAGGACAGCCTCTATGGCTACACCTTC.